This T cell receptor beta chain was sequenced in a study of T cells in Graves' hyperthyroidism and ophthalmopathy. Per germline, CDR1 LGHDT and CDR2 YNNKEL (reference sequence). Between the trimmed V and J ends, which lost 0 bases and 0 bases, there was a span of 14 bases. This CDR3 is 17 amino acids long. It was RNA transcripts that yielded the amplified TCR beta CDR3 regions. The HTBI primer set served for first-round RT-PCR of the TCR CDR3. TCRdb used MiXCR to reprocess the multiplex PCR reads, holding one entry per CDR3 protein. The table has 550,000 to 700,000 distinct CDR3 sequences, roughly 50% seen once. Uncontrolled infections, other autoimmune diseases, pregnancy or lactation led to exclusion of patients. Together with thyroid ultrasound, orbital computed tomography, serum thyroxine and TRAb, clinical symptoms were used for diagnoses. A remark on this clonotype: The antigen is not known.

Broader study findings: For ophthalmopathy, model prediction preceded onset by a median roughly 6.5 months. Blood samples included most of the expanded thyroid clonotypes exceeding 0.001.

The V call is TRBV3-1, the J call TRBJ1-2; no firm D call. The sample comprised peripheral blood or thyroid tissue (not recorded which). The origin of this receptor is an adult woman with Graves' disease, either hyperthyroidism or ophthalmopathy (not recorded which). CDR3 in amino acids: CASSQEAPFDANYGYTF. The DNA of the CDR3 is TGTGCCAGCAGCCAAGAGGCGCCGTTTGATGCTAACTATGGCTACACCTTC.